This T cell receptor (beta chain) originates from a study of blood T cell repertoires in COVID-19. Germline V gene sequence: CDR1 SEHNR, CDR2 FQNEAQ (reference sequence). The V and J ends lost 5 bases and 0 bases, in that order; junction bases with no gene match: 6. There are 15 residues in the CDR3. The table came from immunoSEQ multiplex PCR; TCRdb's copy has only in-frame clones and leaves some out. The sample lists about 150,000 clones; around four fifths were seen once. This clone was picked up a small number of times. The sequencing input was peripheral blood. The chain is built from TRBV7-9 and TRBJ2-7; 8 nucleotides line up with TRBD1. The clonotype originates from a woman in her sixties with acute or convalescent COVID-19. CDR3 loop: CASSPRTGSSYEQYF. The CDR3 DNA reads TGTGCCAGCAGCCCCCGGACAGGGAGCTCCTACGAGCAGTACTTC.